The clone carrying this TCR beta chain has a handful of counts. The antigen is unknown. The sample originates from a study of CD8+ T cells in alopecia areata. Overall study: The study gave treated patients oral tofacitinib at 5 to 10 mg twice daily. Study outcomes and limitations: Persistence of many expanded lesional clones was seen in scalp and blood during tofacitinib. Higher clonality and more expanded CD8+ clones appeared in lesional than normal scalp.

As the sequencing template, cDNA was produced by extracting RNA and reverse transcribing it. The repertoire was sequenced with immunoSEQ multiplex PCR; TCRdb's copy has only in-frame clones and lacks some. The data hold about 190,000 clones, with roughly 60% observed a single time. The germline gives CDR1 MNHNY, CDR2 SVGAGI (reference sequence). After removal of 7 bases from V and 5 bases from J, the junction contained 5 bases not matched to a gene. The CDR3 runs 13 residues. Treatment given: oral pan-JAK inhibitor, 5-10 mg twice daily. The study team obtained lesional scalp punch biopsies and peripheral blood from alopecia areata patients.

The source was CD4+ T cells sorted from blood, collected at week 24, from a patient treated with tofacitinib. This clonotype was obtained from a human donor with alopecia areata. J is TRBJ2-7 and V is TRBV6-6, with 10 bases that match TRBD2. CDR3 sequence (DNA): TGTGCCAGCAAGCGGGGGGGCCTTGACGAGCAGTACTTC. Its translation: CASKRGGLDEQYF.